Listed below are T cell receptor beta chains from one sample, sequenced in a study of read filtering for tumor transcriptome and immune sequencing. TCRdb re-called the reads with MiXCR, one entry per CDR3 protein. Of some 80,000 distinct CDR3 sequences detected, about 12% appear once; the ten largest clones hold about 15%. The sample comprised a population of CD138-negative cells sorted from bone marrow. The receptors were gathered from a donor at least 40 years old with multiple myeloma. The conserved cysteine and the conserved F or W are not part of the CDR3 here. The size field is filled for only some rows; it gives once, few, many or a size class.

ASSLGLAEDEQY	many	TRBJ2-7	TRBV5-1
ASSLGRGTNEQF	many	TRBJ2-1	TRBV5-1
SARSRTGNTEAF	many	TRBJ1-1	TRBV20-1
ASSLDGRALNEQF	many	TRBJ2-1	TRBV7-3
ASSGGQAPSIQY	few	TRBJ2-4	TRBV28
ASSLGAGRSADTQY	-	TRBJ2-3	TRBV11-2
ASSLAERSTLNEQF	many	TRBJ2-1	TRBV5-1
ASSSITGAGELF	many	TRBJ2-2	TRBV12-3/TRBV12-4
ASRPGAKYNYERY	few	TRBJ2-7	TRBV10-1
AWSLTRQGVYGYT	many	TRBJ1-2	TRBV30
ASSSTSGLTGEQF	many	TRBJ2-1	TRBV5-1
SASLTGNPIHGYT	many	TRBJ1-2	TRBV20-1
ASSFRVEQF	many	TRBJ2-1	TRBV5-1
ASSQGTSGGGNTQY	many	TRBJ2-3	TRBV6-1
ASSLGWASGNEQF	many	TRBJ2-1	TRBV7-9
ASSLEGTSGNNEQF	many	TRBJ2-1	TRBV11-3
SVRLARGTDTQY	many	TRBJ2-3	TRBV29-1
ASSSGGLSGYT	many	TRBJ1-2	TRBV28
ASSLWYYEQY	many	TRBJ2-7	TRBV7-9
ASSVQGYNEQF	many	TRBJ2-1	TRBV5-1
ATRTGTSNTGELF	many	TRBJ2-2	TRBV24-1
ASSSIFGGQETQY	-	TRBJ2-5	TRBV7-2
ASSFYSPGTGETQY	-	TRBJ2-5	TRBV7-2
ASSPSTGTDTQY	many	TRBJ2-3	TRBV5-1
ASIRGSGTEAF	many	TRBJ1-1	TRBV12-3/TRBV12-4
ASSLALAGVIDTQY	many	TRBJ2-3	TRBV7-9
ASSLGGLAKNIQY	many	TRBJ2-4	TRBV6-6
ASSLDSQDMETQY	many	TRBJ2-5	TRBV7-9